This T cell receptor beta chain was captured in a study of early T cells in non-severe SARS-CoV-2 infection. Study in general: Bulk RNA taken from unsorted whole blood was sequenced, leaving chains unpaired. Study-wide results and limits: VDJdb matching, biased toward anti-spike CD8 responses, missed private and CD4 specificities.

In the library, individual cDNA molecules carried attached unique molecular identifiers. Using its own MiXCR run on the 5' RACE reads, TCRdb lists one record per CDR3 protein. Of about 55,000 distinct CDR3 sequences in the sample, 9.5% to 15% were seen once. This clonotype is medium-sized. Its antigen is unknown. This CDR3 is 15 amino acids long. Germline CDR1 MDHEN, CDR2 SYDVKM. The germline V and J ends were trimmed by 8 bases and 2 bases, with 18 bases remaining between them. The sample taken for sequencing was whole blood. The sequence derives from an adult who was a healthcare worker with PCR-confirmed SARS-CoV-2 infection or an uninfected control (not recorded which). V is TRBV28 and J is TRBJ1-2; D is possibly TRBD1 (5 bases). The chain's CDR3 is CASGLPGHPNYGYTF. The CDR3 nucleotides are TGTGCCAGCGGCCTGCCCGGACACCCGAACTATGGCTACACCTTC.